The 20 T cell receptor beta chains listed next were all sequenced from one sample in a study of response to subunit inactivated influenza vaccine listed by TCRdb under 2018. Library creation used RT-PCR. The sample was run on an Illumina HiSeq 2500. TCRdb handled the public reads itself, with Q25 trimming in fastp and clone calling in MiXCR, and kept productive beta chains. Every CDR3 protein is listed once, alongside the most common genes and DNA of its rows. This sample gives hundreds of thousands of distinct CDR3 sequences in total; 18% of them show up just once. Together, the top ten hold approximately 10% of the sample. The sample here was PBMCs from blood, taken roughly 5 days after vaccination. The receptors come from a man between 45 and 60 years old who received an inactivated influenza vaccine. Donor details come from another sample of the same person, matched by shared clones.

The chain joins TRBV6-2 or TRBV6-3 to TRBJ2-7; 11 nucleotides align to TRBD2. Germline V CDR1 and CDR2: MNHEY, SVGEGT. This CDR3 has 17 amino acids. V lost 2 bases, J lost 1 base, and 7 bases stayed unmatched. The CDR3 reads CASSYMTSGVTSYEQYF. The CDR3 nucleotides read TGTGCCAGCAGTTACATGACTAGCGGGGTTACTTCCTACGAGCAGTACTTC.

The V call is TRBV20-1, the J call TRBJ2-1; possible D gene TRBD1, 5 bases. The CDR3 extends over 14 amino acids. Looked up from germline, CDR1 is DFQATT and CDR2 is SNEGSKA (reference sequence). The V end lost 5 bases, the J end lost 10 bases, and 21 bases lay between the germline ends. The CDR3 DNA is TGCAGTGCTGACTCCGACAGCCGTGGGAACGAGCAGTTCTTC. It translates to CSADSDSRGNEQFF.

There are a few counts of this clonotype. The chain carries TRBV6-1 and TRBJ2-7; possible D gene TRBD1, 5 bases. Germline CDR1 reads MNHNS; CDR2 reads SASEGT. V dropped 8 bases and J dropped 0 bases, with 14 bases sitting between them. This CDR3 has 14 residues. The CDR3 sequence: CASASGWSSYEQYF. CDR3 in DNA: TGTGCCAGCGCTTCAGGGTGGAGCTCCTACGAGCAGTACTTC.

This chain joins TRBV6-5 and TRBJ2-7; D gene unclear. The CDR3 is 15 amino acids. V was trimmed by 0 bases and J by 0 bases, leaving 9 bases between them. Germline lookup yields CDR1 MNHEY and CDR2 SVGAGI. The CDR3 sequence: CASSYSGLASYEQYF. In DNA, the CDR3 is TGTGCCAGCAGTTACTCAGGGTTAGCCTCCTACGAGCAGTACTTC.

The CDR3 spells CASSQVGLAGGGQFF. CDR3 sequence (DNA): TGTGCCAGCAGCCAAGTTGGACTAGCGGGAGGCGGGCAGTTCTTC. This chain links TRBV3-1 with TRBJ2-1; 14 bases match TRBD2. Looked up from germline, CDR1 is LGHDT and CDR2 is YNNKEL (reference sequence). This CDR3 spans 15 amino acids. V lost 1 base to trimming and J lost 12 bases; unmatched junction nucleotides: 5.

This clonotype occurred a few times. The chain couples TRBV7-9 to TRBJ2-1, with 8 positions matching TRBD2. The CDR3 consists of 12 residues. Germline V gene data show CDR1 as SEHNR and CDR2 as FQNEAQ (reference sequence). The CDR3 reads CAMQGLDNEQFF. The CDR3 DNA is TGTGCTATGCAGGGACTAGACAATGAGCAGTTCTTC.

This clonotype was detected ten times or more. The chain is built from TRBV7-2 and TRBJ1-4; no firm D call. Germline V gives CDR1 SGHTA, CDR2 FQGNSA. Trimming stripped 1 base from V and 0 bases from J, with 9 bases between. The CDR3 runs to 16 residues. The CDR3 coding sequence is TGTGCCAGCAGCTTAGATTTGGTCGCAACTAATGAAAAACTGTTTTTT. Protein sequence: CASSLDLVATNEKLFF.

The gene calls are TRBV24-1 and TRBJ2-1, with 9 bases aligning to TRBD1. CDR1 is KGHDR, CDR2 SFDVKD, per germline. The CDR3 consists of 17 residues. V was pared by 4 bases and J by 4 bases, with 10 bases of the junction left unmatched. CDR3 in amino acids: CATSDQKPGQGYNEQFF. The CDR3 DNA reads TGTGCCACCAGTGACCAAAAACCGGGACAGGGTTACAATGAGCAGTTCTTC.

J is TRBJ2-3 and V is TRBV6-5, with TRBD2 matching over 14 bases. This CDR3 has 17 amino acids. The V gene's germline CDR1 is MNHEY and CDR2 SVGAGI. V lost 3 bases, J lost 6 bases, and 8 bases stayed unmatched. The CDR3 here is CASSYATGTSGGDTQYF. The DNA of the CDR3 is TGTGCCAGCAGTTATGCCACCGGGACTAGCGGGGGTGATACGCAGTATTTT.

This chain joins TRBV27 and TRBJ2-7; 8 bases are shared with TRBD1. Trimming at V came to 2 bases and at J to 3 bases, leaving 12 bases not matched to a gene. The CDR3 consists of 17 residues. Germline values: CDR1 MNHEY, CDR2 SMNVEV (reference sequence). CDR3 nucleotides: TGTGCCAGCAGTTTAGACAGGGGACCTAAAGGGATCTACGAGCAGTACTTC. This encodes CASSLDRGPKGIYEQYF.

The chain couples TRBV20-1 to TRBJ2-7; TRBD2 is a possible D gene (5 bases). CDR3 size: 11 residues. Trimming pared 4 bases from V and 6 bases from J, leaving 10 bases between. Germline V gene lookup returns CDR1 DFQATT and CDR2 SNEGSKA (reference sequence). The CDR3 region has the DNA TGCAGTGCTATGCTACGGGGCGAGCAGTACTTC. This sequence encodes CSAMLRGEQYF.

The chain recombines TRBV12-3 or TRBV12-4 with TRBJ2-3, with a tentative D call TRBD1 (5 bases). The V end lost 5 bases, the J end lost 0 bases, and 12 bases lay between the germline ends. This CDR3 spans 15 amino acids. The DNA for the CDR3 is TGTGCCAGCAGTGGAACAGGAATTAGCACAGATACGCAGTATTTT. Encoded protein: CASSGTGISTDTQYF.

The gene calls are TRBV9 and TRBJ2-7, with 12 bases identical to TRBD2. Germline V CDR1 and CDR2: SGDLS, YYNGEE. Trimming took 3 bases from V and 2 from J; bases not matched to a gene: 3. This CDR3 spans 15 amino acids. The CDR3, as DNA: TGTGCCAGCAGCGCCTCTAGCGGGAGGGCCTACGAGCAGTACTTC. Its translation is CASSASSGRAYEQYF. Supplemented by reference TRBV9 and TRBJ2-7, the full variable domain reads DSGVTQTPKHLITATGQRVTLRCSPRSGDLSVYWYQQSLDQGLQFLIQYYNGEERAKGNILERFSAQQFPDLHSELNLSSLELGDSALYFCASSASSGRAYEQYFGPGTRLTVT.

This clonotype came up a few times. The chain links TRBV20-1 to TRBJ2-2, with TRBD2 matching over 7 bases. This CDR3 contains 14 residues. J gave up 5 bases and V 4 bases, and 7 bases lay outside the gene matches. Germline V gene data show CDR1 as DFQATT and CDR2 as SNEGSKA (reference sequence). As DNA, the CDR3 is TGCAGTGCTACCCTTGGCGGGAGAACCGGGGAGCTGTTTTTT. This gives the protein CSATLGGRTGELFF.

The J gene is TRBJ2-7, the V gene TRBV7-9; 8 bases align to TRBD1. The V segment lost 8 bases and the J segment 3 bases; nucleotides outside the gene matches: 6. This CDR3 has 13 amino acids. Germline CDR1 is SEHNR and CDR2 is FQNEAQ (reference sequence). The CDR3 loop is CASRTGTGYEQYF. The CDR3, as DNA: TGTGCCAGCCGAACCGGGACAGGCTACGAGCAGTACTTC.

This clonotype was recorded many times. The chain joins TRBV20-1 to TRBJ2-5; D not resolved. This CDR3 region has 12 residues. Germline loops: CDR1 DFQATT, CDR2 SNEGSKA (reference sequence). Trimming pared 7 bases from V and 0 bases from J, leaving 9 bases between. For the CDR3, the DNA is TGCAGTGTTTGGAACCACCAAGAGACCCAGTACTTC. It translates to CSVWNHQETQYF.

This chain joins TRBV20-1 and TRBJ2-2, with D hard to call. Germline CDR1 DFQATT, CDR2 SNEGSKA (reference sequence). Trimming stripped 0 bases from V and 6 bases from J, with 8 bases between. This CDR3 contains 13 residues. Written as DNA, the CDR3 is TGCAGTGCTAGAGAGCGAGCAGCCGGGGAGCTGTTTTTT. Residues: CSARERAAGELFF.

This clonotype was counted many times. The CDR3 DNA reads TGCAGTGCCGGGAAAAGCGGGAGTTTGGAGCAGTTCTTC. Its translation: CSAGKSGSLEQFF. V gene TRBV20-1 combines with J gene TRBJ2-1; TRBD2 aligns across 8 bases. J lost 10 bases, V lost 6 bases, and 11 bases had no gene match. Per germline, CDR1 DFQATT and CDR2 SNEGSKA (reference sequence). This CDR3 is 13 amino acids long.

The V call is TRBV3-1, the J call TRBJ2-1, with 8 bases lining up with TRBD2. Germline V gene data show CDR1 as LGHDT and CDR2 as YNNKEL (reference sequence). This CDR3 has 16 residues. V shed 3 bases and J 5 bases; nucleotides not matched to a gene: 9. CDR3 protein: CASSQVPGLGDNEQFF. CDR3 DNA sequence: TGTGCCAGCAGCCAGGTACCGGGACTAGGGGACAATGAGCAGTTCTTC.

This rearrangement joins TRBV14 to TRBJ2-2; D unclear. V was cut by 4 bases and J by 2 bases, with 11 bases left in between. The CDR3 totals 15 residues. The germline gives CDR1 SGHDN, CDR2 FVKESK. In nucleotides, the CDR3 is TGTGCCAGCAGCCCACTGAAGCGAAACACCGGGGAGCTGTTTTTT. As protein: CASSPLKRNTGELFF.